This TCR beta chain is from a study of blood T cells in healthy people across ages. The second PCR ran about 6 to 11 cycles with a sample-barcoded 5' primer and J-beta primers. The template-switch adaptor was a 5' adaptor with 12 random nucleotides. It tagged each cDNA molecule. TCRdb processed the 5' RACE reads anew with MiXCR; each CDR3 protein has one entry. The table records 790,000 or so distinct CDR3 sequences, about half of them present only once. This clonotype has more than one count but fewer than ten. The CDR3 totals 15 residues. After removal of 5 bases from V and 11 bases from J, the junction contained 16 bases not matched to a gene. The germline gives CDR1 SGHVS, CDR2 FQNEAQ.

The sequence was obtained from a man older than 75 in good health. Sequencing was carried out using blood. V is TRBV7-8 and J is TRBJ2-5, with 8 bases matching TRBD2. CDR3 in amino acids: CASSPLAGYGSEQYF. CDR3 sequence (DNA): TGTGCCAGCAGCCCCTTAGCGGGGTACGGATCGGAGCAGTACTTC. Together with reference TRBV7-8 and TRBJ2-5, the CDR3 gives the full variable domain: GAGVSQSPRYKVAKRGQDVALRCDPISGHVSLFWYQQALGQGPEFLTYFQNEAQLDKSGLPSDRFFAERPEGSVSTLKIQRTQQEDSAVYLCASSPLAGYGSEQYFGPGTRLLVL.